The present entry profiles one TCR beta chain with its context. Its target is unknown. This sample was included in a study of yellow fever vaccine responses in identical twins. Study-wide points: Twins reportedly mounted vaccine T cell responses that seemed partly convergent, partly personalized.

This CDR3 contains 16 residues. Looked up from germline, CDR1 is ENHRY and CDR2 is SYGVKD. V was clipped by 1 base and J by 3 bases; unmatched bases: 6. TCRdb recomputed calls from the RT-PCR reads with MiXCR, one row per CDR3 protein. The repertoire has around 4,300 distinct CDR3 sequences, about 76% of them found once; the top ten carry approximately 8%. This chain uses TRBV10-3 with TRBJ2-1; TRBD2 matches at 7 bases. Sequencing was performed on T cells from blood (PBMCs), unsorted or a sorted subset (not recorded which), taken before or after yellow fever vaccination (not recorded which). The sequence was obtained from a woman between 18 and 29 years old who received the yellow fever vaccine. The CDR3 loop is CAISEFYQRDYNEQFF. In DNA, the CDR3 is TGTGCCATCAGTGAGTTTTACCAGCGGGACTACAATGAGCAGTTCTTC.